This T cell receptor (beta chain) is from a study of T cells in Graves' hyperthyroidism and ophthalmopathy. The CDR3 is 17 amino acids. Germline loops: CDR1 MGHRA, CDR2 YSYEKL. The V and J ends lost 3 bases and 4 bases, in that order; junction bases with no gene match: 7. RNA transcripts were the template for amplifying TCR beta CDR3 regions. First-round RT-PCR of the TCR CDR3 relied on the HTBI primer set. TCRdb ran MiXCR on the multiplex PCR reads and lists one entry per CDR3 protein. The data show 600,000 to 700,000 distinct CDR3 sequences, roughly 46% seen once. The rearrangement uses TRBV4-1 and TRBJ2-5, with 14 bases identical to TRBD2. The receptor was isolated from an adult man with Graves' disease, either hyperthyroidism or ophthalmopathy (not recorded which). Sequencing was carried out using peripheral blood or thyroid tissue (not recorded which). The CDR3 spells CASSHAPGLAGAETQYF. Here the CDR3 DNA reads TGCGCCAGCAGCCATGCTCCGGGACTAGCGGGAGCAGAGACCCAGTACTTC.